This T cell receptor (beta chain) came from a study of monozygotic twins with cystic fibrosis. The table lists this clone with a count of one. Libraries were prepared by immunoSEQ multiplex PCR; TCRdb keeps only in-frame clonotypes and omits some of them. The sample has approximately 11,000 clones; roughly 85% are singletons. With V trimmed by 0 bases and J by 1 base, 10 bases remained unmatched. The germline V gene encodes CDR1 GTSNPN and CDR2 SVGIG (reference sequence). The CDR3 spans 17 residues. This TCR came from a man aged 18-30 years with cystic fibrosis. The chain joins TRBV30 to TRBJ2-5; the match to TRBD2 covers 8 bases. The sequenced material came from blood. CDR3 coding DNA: TGTGCCTGGAGTGTACCGGCGGGGGGCTTTATCCAAGAGACCCAGTACTTC. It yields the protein CAWSVPAGGFIQETQYF.